The 29 T cell receptor beta chains below were found in one sample sequenced in a study of control samples from healthy donors and cancer patients (dated by TCRdb to 2020 to 2021). Library construction relied on the immunoSEQ multiplex PCR assay. TCRdb carries this immuneACCESS record with in-frame sequences only. Its versions omit some clonotypes, under half of them owing to an unresolved V gene in the studies checked, with the rest unexplained. For this sample there are some 200,000 clones; 85% to 95% appear just once. The leading ten clones occupy more than 1.4% of the sample. What was sequenced was blood. The receptors derive from a man aged 18 to 30 in good health.

The chain carries TRBV2 and TRBJ2-1; 15 bases are a match to TRBD2. J gave up 0 bases and V 6 bases, and 9 bases lay outside the gene matches. Germline CDR1 reads SNHLY; CDR2 reads FYNNEI. CDR3 length: 19 amino acids. Here the CDR3 DNA reads TGTGCCAGCAGCTCCGGGACTAGCGGGGGGAAGAGCTCCTACAATGAGCAGTTCTTC. Encoded protein: CASSSGTSGGKSSYNEQFF.

This chain joins TRBV29-1 and TRBJ2-2; possible D gene TRBD1, 5 bases. V was cut by 4 bases and J by 0 bases, with 9 bases left in between. The CDR3 length is 14 residues. Per the germline V gene, CDR1 is SQVTM and CDR2 is ANQGSEA. The CDR3 DNA sequence: TGCAGCGTTGTGACAGCCGCGAACACCGGGGAGCTGTTTTTT. Its translation is CSVVTAANTGELFF.

V is TRBV10-3 and J is TRBJ1-1; 7 bases agree with TRBD1. CDR1 and CDR2 (germline): ENHRY, SYGVKD. CDR3 length: 14 amino acids. V lost 10 bases, J lost 3 bases, and 11 bases stayed unmatched. CDR3 nucleotide sequence: TGTGCCACCTCCACGACTGGGACAGACACTGAAGCTTTCTTT. Its translation: CATSTTGTDTEAFF.

The chain carries TRBV6-5 and TRBJ2-2, with D unclear. This CDR3 has 15 amino acids. In germline, CDR1 is MNHEY, CDR2 SVGAGI. Trimming removed 0 bases from V and 7 bases from J, with 12 bases in between. The DNA for the CDR3 is TGTGCCAGCAGTTACTCGCCGTATGAGGACGGGGAGCTGTTTTTT. Residues: CASSYSPYEDGELFF.

The J gene is TRBJ2-1, the V gene TRBV2; D not resolved. The CDR3 spans 15 residues. V was cut by 2 bases and J by 4 bases, with 12 bases left in between. CDR1 and CDR2 (germline): SNHLY, FYNNEI. CDR3 sequence (DNA): TGTGCCAGCAGTGAACCTCGCCTCCAGTACAATGAGCAGTTCTTC. Its translation: CASSEPRLQYNEQFF.

This clone is a singleton in its sample. The chain links TRBV10-3 to TRBJ1-2; D gene uncertain. The CDR3 consists of 14 residues. Germline CDR1 and CDR2: ENHRY and SYGVKD. V lost 7 bases, J lost 0 bases, and 12 bases lay in between. In DNA, the CDR3 is TGTGCCATCACCTACGGTGGAACTAACTATGGCTACACCTTC. This translates into CAITYGGTNYGYTF.

The CDR3 region is CASSSLGGLDQPQHF. The CDR3 DNA is TGCGCCAGCAGCTCCCTAGGGGGTCTGGATCAGCCCCAGCATTTT. The J gene is TRBJ1-5, the V gene TRBV5-1; TRBD1 might be the D (6 bases). Germline CDR1 reads SGHRS; CDR2 reads YFSETQ. Trimming left V 3 bases short and J 5 bases short, with 15 bases between. The CDR3 spans 15 residues.

This clone has a handful of counts. The gene calls are TRBV5-5 and TRBJ1-5; 9 bases line up with TRBD1. The CDR3 consists of 16 residues. Germline V gene sequence: CDR1 SGHKS, CDR2 YYEKEE (reference sequence). V lost 4 bases and J lost 7; bases outside the gene matches: 12. The CDR3 region has the DNA TGTGCCAGCAGCGCTGGGACAGGGCTAGATGTACAGCCCCAGCATTTT. Translation gives CASSAGTGLDVQPQHF.

J is TRBJ2-2 and V is TRBV4-1; the D gene could be TRBD1 or TRBD2 (5 bases each). V lost 8 bases to trimming and J lost 1 base, with 11 bases between them. CDR3 length equals 14 residues. From germline, CDR1 is MGHRA and CDR2 YSYEKL. The CDR3 DNA sequence: TGCGCCAGCCGGGAACAGGAGAACACCGGGGAGCTGTTTTTT. It codes for CASREQENTGELFF.

CDR3 region: CASSPDNYGYTF. CDR3 sequence (DNA): TGTGCCAGCTCACCAGACAACTATGGCTACACCTTC. The V call is TRBV18, the J call TRBJ1-2, with D unresolved. The CDR3 totals 12 residues. Trimming stripped 2 bases from V and 2 bases from J, with 3 bases between. Germline loops: CDR1 KGHSH, CDR2 LQKENI.

V is TRBV9 and J is TRBJ2-5; D is unresolved. V was cut by 0 bases and J by 1 base, with 7 bases left in between. Per germline, CDR1 SGDLS and CDR2 YYNGEE. The CDR3 sequence is 14 residues long. DNA of the CDR3: TGTGCCAGCAGCGTAGGGCCTATCCAAGAGACCCAGTACTTC. It is translated as CASSVGPIQETQYF.

The genes are TRBV9 and TRBJ2-4; TRBD2 matches 8 bases. The germline V gene has CDR1 SGDLS and CDR2 YYNGEE. J lost 2 bases, V lost 0 bases, and 1 base had no gene match. This CDR3 spans 15 amino acids. CDR3 amino acids: CASSVAGGPKNIQYF. For the CDR3, the DNA is TGTGCCAGCAGCGTAGCGGGGGGGCCCAAAAACATTCAGTACTTC.

J is TRBJ2-7 and V is TRBV7-3; D is possibly TRBD1 or TRBD2 (6 bases each). CDR3 length: 14 amino acids. The germline V gene encodes CDR1 SGHTA and CDR2 FQGTGA. V was shortened by 3 bases and J by 5 bases, with 14 bases between the two germline ends. CDR3 bases: TGTGCCAGCAGCTTGAGGGGGGCGCGCGACGAGCAGTACTTC. Its translation: CASSLRGARDEQYF.

This rearrangement joins TRBV19 to TRBJ1-5; D gene unclear. The CDR3 spans 20 residues. Trimming pared 6 bases from V and 2 bases from J, leaving 29 bases between. Germline V CDR1 and CDR2: LNHDA, SQIVND (reference sequence). The CDR3 loop is CASRERGGGERVFGNQPQHF. Written as DNA, the CDR3 is TGTGCCAGTAGGGAACGGGGTGGAGGAGAAAGGGTATTTGGCAATCAGCCCCAGCATTTT. The variable domain in full, completed from reference TRBV19 and TRBJ1-5, reads DGGITQSPKYLFRKEGQNVTLSCEQNLNHDAMYWYRQDPGQGLRLIYYSQIVNDFQKGDIAEGYSVSREKKESFPLTVTSAQKNPTAFYLCASRERGGGERVFGNQPQHFGDGTRLSIL.

The chain combines TRBV3-1 (or the pseudogene TRBV3-2) with TRBJ2-7, with 8 nucleotides matching TRBD2. The germline CDR1 and CDR2 sequences are LGHDT and YNNKEL (reference sequence). This CDR3 region has 15 residues. Trimming at V came to 1 base and at J to 2 bases, leaving 4 bases not matched to a gene. CDR3 region: CASSQGLRGAYEQYF. In DNA form, the CDR3 reads TGTGCCAGCAGCCAAGGCTTGCGGGGGGCCTACGAGCAGTACTTC.

The chain is built from TRBV27 and TRBJ1-3; D possibly corresponds to TRBD1 (5 bases). From germline, CDR1 is MNHEY and CDR2 SMNVEV (reference sequence). This CDR3 has 14 amino acids. Trimming removed 3 bases from V and 6 bases from J, with 12 bases in between. The CDR3 loop is CASSFRQGANTIYF. Here the CDR3 DNA reads TGTGCCAGCAGTTTCAGGCAGGGTGCAAACACCATATATTTT.

The rearrangement uses TRBV5-1 and TRBJ2-7; the D is unclear. CDR3 size: 15 residues. V shed 4 bases and J shed 2 bases, with 16 bases lying between them. Per the germline V gene, CDR1 is SGHRS and CDR2 is YFSETQ. CDR3: CASSEALGGPYEQYF. CDR3 coding DNA: TGCGCCAGCAGCGAAGCCCTAGGCGGCCCCTACGAGCAGTACTTC.

This chain connects TRBV3-1 (or the pseudogene TRBV3-2) to TRBJ1-3, with 8 bases that match TRBD1. Germline CDR1 is LGHDT and CDR2 is YNNKEL (reference sequence). The CDR3 runs to 15 residues. V shed 4 bases, J shed 2 bases, and the junction held 4 bases outside the gene matches. The CDR3 nucleotides are TGTGCCAGCAGCCGACTGACAGGGGCTGGAAACACCATATATTTT. Amino acids: CASSRLTGAGNTIYF.

The chain employs TRBV14 and TRBJ1-4; 9 positions agree with TRBD1. The CDR3 has 17 residues. Trimming took 5 bases from V and 4 from J; bases not matched to a gene: 11. CDR1 is SGHDN and CDR2 is FVKESK in the germline V gene. The CDR3 sequence is CASSLRPPGQGNEKLFF. The CDR3 bases are TGTGCCAGCAGCTTACGCCCTCCGGGACAGGGTAATGAAAAACTGTTTTTT.

J is TRBJ2-2 and V is TRBV4-1; 10 bases match TRBD2. The CDR3 covers 18 residues. The germline V gene encodes CDR1 MGHRA and CDR2 YSYEKL. V dropped 1 base and J dropped 4; count of bases not matched to a gene: 9. The CDR3 nucleotides are TGCGCCAGCAGCCAAGGTGGAGCGGGGGGGCGGCGCACCGGGGAGCTGTTTTTT. Its protein product is CASSQGGAGGRRTGELFF.

V usage is TRBV29-1 and J usage is TRBJ2-7, with TRBD2 matching 9 bases. J lost 6 bases, V lost 7 bases, and 10 bases had no gene match. The germline V gene encodes CDR1 SQVTM and CDR2 ANQGSEA. This CDR3 comprises 13 residues. The CDR3 DNA sequence: TGCAGCGGTCCCTGGCGGGGGGGCGTCGAGCAGTACTTC. It translates to CSGPWRGGVEQYF.

This chain connects TRBV9 to TRBJ2-3, with D hard to call. Germline-derived CDR1 and CDR2 are SGDLS and YYNGEE. The CDR3 has 14 amino acids. Trimming pared 0 bases from V and 5 bases from J, leaving 10 bases between. Written as DNA, the CDR3 is TGTGCCAGCAGCGTAGAGCAGGTAGAAGATACGCAGTATTTT. This translates into CASSVEQVEDTQYF.

The chain combines TRBV10-3 with TRBJ1-2; D is possibly TRBD1 (5 bases). The V gene lost 6 bases and the J gene lost 3 bases, with 11 bases spanning the gap. The germline V gene encodes CDR1 ENHRY and CDR2 SYGVKD. This CDR3 contains 13 residues. The CDR3 here is CAIRKGVDYGYTF. For the CDR3, the DNA is TGTGCCATCAGGAAAGGGGTGGACTATGGCTACACCTTC.

The V and J genes are TRBV5-1 and TRBJ2-1, with 8 positions matching TRBD2. The V gene's germline CDR1 is SGHRS and CDR2 YFSETQ. Trimming cost V 4 bases and J 4 bases; bases outside gene matches: 10. The CDR3 length is 16 residues. This CDR3 is CASSLTFRGGYNEQFF. CDR3 sequence (DNA): TGCGCCAGCAGCCTAACATTTCGGGGGGGTTACAATGAGCAGTTCTTC.

The rearrangement links TRBV5-1 to TRBJ2-7, with 7 bases identical to TRBD1. This CDR3 spans 13 amino acids. Unmatched junction bases numbered 0, after V lost 1 base and J lost 2 bases. Germline V gene lookup returns CDR1 SGHRS and CDR2 YFSETQ. In DNA, the CDR3 is TGCGCCAGCAGCTTGACAGGGGCCTACGAGCAGTACTTC. This gives the protein CASSLTGAYEQYF. Full variable domain (rest looked up from reference TRBV5-1 and TRBJ2-7): KAGVTQTPRYLIKTRGQQVTLSCSPISGHRSVSWYQQTPGQGLQFLFEYFSETQRNKGNFPGRFSGRQFSNSRSEMNVSTLELGDSALYLCASSLTGAYEQYFGPGTRLTVT.

This chain connects TRBV7-3 to TRBJ2-3; 12 bases line up with TRBD2. Germline V CDR1 and CDR2: SGHTA, FQGTGA. The CDR3 has 14 amino acids. Germline trimming cut 4 bases from V and 6 bases from J; bases unmatched to any gene: 2. CDR3 DNA: TGTGCCAGCAGCTCTAGCGGGGGGGCGGATACGCAGTATTTT. Translating gives CASSSSGGADTQYF.

The rearrangement uses TRBV3-1 (or the pseudogene TRBV3-2) and TRBJ2-1; no firm D call. CDR3 length equals 13 residues. Trimming took off 4 bases at V and 0 bases at J, with 4 bases between the two ends. The germline gives CDR1 LGHDT, CDR2 YNNKEL (reference sequence). Here the CDR3 reads CASSRSSYNEQFF. CDR3 nucleotides: TGTGCCAGCAGCCGGAGCTCCTACAATGAGCAGTTCTTC.

CDR3 in amino acids: CASSLSGTSTDTQYF. The CDR3 bases are TGTGCCAGCAGCCTTTCCGGGACTAGCACAGATACGCAGTATTTT. This sequence joins TRBV5-8 and TRBJ2-3, with a possible D match to TRBD2 (6 bases). There are 15 residues in the CDR3. The ends were cut back, 4 bases at V and 0 bases at J, with 12 bases in the middle. The germline V gene has CDR1 SGHTS and CDR2 YDEGEE.

The chain joins TRBV18 to TRBJ1-1; possible D gene TRBD1, 5 bases. The V and J ends lost 1 base and 3 bases respectively, with 15 bases between them. CDR1 KGHSH and CDR2 LQKENI come from the germline V gene. This CDR3 comprises 16 residues. The CDR3 region is CASSPQLRQLYTEAFF. CDR3 DNA sequence: TGTGCCAGCTCACCACAGTTAAGACAGCTATACACTGAAGCTTTCTTT.